The clone carrying this TCR beta chain was detected ten times or more. Its antigen is not known. Time point reported: pre-sensitization, week 0. Treatment of the sample: therapeutic diphenylcyclopropenone sensitization with weekly scalp DPC. The data originate from a study of human T cells and chemical hapten exposure. Overall study context: An area of 2 cm by 2 cm on upper inner arm skin received 2% DPC for sensitization.

General study findings and limits: The study found that DPC sensitization did not change TCRs above 1 in 1000 frequency.

TCRdb processed the RACE reads anew with MiXCR; each CDR3 protein has one entry. This sample has roughly 100,000 distinct CDR3 sequences, with approximately 11% found just once. The receptor was derived from an older woman with alopecia areata. Some clones in this sample may be carry-over from other donors' samples. The source was whole blood, collected in connection with sensitization to the hapten diphenylcyclopropenone (DPC).

The CDR3 protein is CASSTKGGWQPQHF. Here the CDR3 DNA reads TGTGCCAGTAGTACCAAAGGGGGCTGGCAGCCCCAGCATTTT. This chain connects TRBV19 to TRBJ1-5; 7 bases align to TRBD1. The junction had 7 bases not matched to a gene; V was cut back by 4 bases and J by 7 bases. From germline, CDR1 is LNHDA and CDR2 SQIVND (reference sequence). This CDR3 spans 14 amino acids.